Each of the 12 T cell receptor beta chains below was sequenced from the same sample in a study of radiation and T cells in renal cell carcinoma. Time point described: blood 4 weeks post-SBRT, at nephrectomy. Treatment indicated: 15 Gy SBRT to primary tumor, nephrectomy 4 weeks later. TCRdb's table, derived via immunoSEQ multiplex PCR, lists solely in-frame clones and lacks some. This sample carries 30,000 to 40,000 clones, over 70% of them seen once, and the ten largest clones take about 30%. The sequenced sample was blood, obtained from a patient whose treatment included radiotherapy and nephrectomy. The receptors here all came from a man aged 55 to 70 with renal cell carcinoma.

Details on this clone: Other DNA sequences from this sample encode an identical CDR3 as well. The rearrangement joins TRBV5-4 to TRBJ2-1; D remains unclear. CDR1 and CDR2 from the germline V gene are SGHNT and YYREEE (reference sequence). Trimming shortened V by 2 bases and J by 4 bases, and 7 bases separated the two germline ends. The CDR3 has 13 residues. CDR3 DNA: TGTGCCAGCAGCTTTACAGAATACAATGAGCAGTTCTTC. Translating gives CASSFTEYNEQFF.

This sequence joins TRBV5-4 and TRBJ2-5; a possible D gene is TRBD2 (5 bases). The V end was cut by 0 bases, the J end by 1 base, with 7 bases between. CDR3 length: 14 residues. CDR1 and CDR2 from the germline V gene are SGHNT and YYREEE (reference sequence). The CDR3 DNA reads as TGTGCCAGCAGCTTGGCGGGGATCCAAGAGACCCAGTACTTC. This codes for CASSLAGIQETQYF.

This sequence joins TRBV5-4 and TRBJ2-3; TRBD2 might be the D (5 bases). The CDR3 is 15 residues long. The germline V gene encodes CDR1 SGHNT and CDR2 YYREEE (reference sequence). V was shortened by 0 bases and J by 4 bases, with 12 bases between the two germline ends. For the CDR3, the DNA is TGTGCCAGCAGCTTGGCCGGGCTAGCTGCAGATACGCAGTATTTT. It codes for CASSLAGLAADTQYF.

DNA of the CDR3: TGTGCCAGCAGTGAACCACAGGGGGCGCTGGGGAATGAGCAGTTCTTC. It codes for CASSEPQGALGNEQFF. This chain joins TRBV6-1 and TRBJ2-1; TRBD1 agrees at 9 bases. CDR3 size: 16 residues. With 2 bases clipped from V and 7 bases from J, the junction kept 9 bases outside the gene matches. Germline CDR1 reads MNHNS; CDR2 reads SASEGT.

The rearrangement links TRBV6-1 to TRBJ2-7, with 8 bases that match TRBD1. CDR1 MNHNS and CDR2 SASEGT come from the germline V gene. This CDR3 contains 16 residues. Trimming removed 4 bases from V and 5 bases from J; junction bases left unmatched: 13. Here the CDR3 reads CASSAIRTGNTHEQYF. The CDR3 DNA reads as TGTGCCAGCAGTGCAATCCGGACAGGGAATACACACGAGCAGTACTTC.

The chain carries TRBV5-1 and TRBJ2-5; 10 bases align to TRBD2. Trimming removed 4 bases from V and 1 base from J; junction bases left unmatched: 10. The CDR3 contains 17 residues. Per the germline V gene, CDR1 is SGHRS and CDR2 is YFSETQ. CDR3 loop: CASSQTGSGRVQETQYF. The CDR3 DNA reads as TGCGCCAGCAGCCAGACTGGGAGCGGGAGGGTCCAAGAGACCCAGTACTTC.

The chain joins TRBV6-6 to TRBJ1-2; 7 bases line up with TRBD1. V shed 6 bases, J shed 1 base, and the junction held 11 bases outside the gene matches. The germline gives CDR1 MNHNY, CDR2 SVGAGI (reference sequence). The CDR3 sequence is 16 residues long. In DNA, the CDR3 is TGTGCCAGCAGCCCCTCCGGGACAGCAAGTAACTATGGCTACACCTTC. It encodes CASSPSGTASNYGYTF.

CDR3 nucleotide sequence: TGCGCCAGCAGCCGGGACACCAGCACAGATACGCAGTATTTT. Translated: CASSRDTSTDTQYF. The V call is TRBV5-1, the J call TRBJ2-3, with a tentative D call TRBD1 (6 bases). V was clipped by 4 bases and J by 0 bases, with 9 bases between them. The CDR3 covers 14 residues. Germline lookup yields CDR1 SGHRS and CDR2 YFSETQ.

The J gene is TRBJ2-5, the V gene TRBV6-1; D gene uncertain. The CDR3 sequence is 19 residues long. Germline V lookup: CDR1 MNHNS, CDR2 SASEGT. V was shortened by 4 bases and J by 1 base, with 25 bases between the two germline ends. Written as DNA, the CDR3 is TGTGCCAGCAGTGCTAACCCTCCGGGCAGAATCAGAACCCAAGAGACCCAGTACTTC. This translates into CASSANPPGRIRTQETQYF.

The V and J genes are TRBV29-1 and TRBJ1-6; a weak D match, TRBD1 (5 bases). This CDR3 contains 13 residues. CDR1 and CDR2 from the germline V gene are SQVTM and ANQGSEA. V shed 3 bases and J shed 10 bases, with 13 bases lying between them. In nucleotides, the CDR3 is TGCAGCGTTGAGGCCAGGGCAGGATCACCCCTCCACTTT. Amino acid sequence: CSVEARAGSPLHF.

In its sample, this clone was seen a few times. The gene calls are TRBV6-5 and TRBJ1-1, with 11 bases matching TRBD1. V gave up 6 bases and J gave up 8 bases; unmatched junction bases: 5. The length of the CDR3 is 13 residues. Germline V lookup: CDR1 MNHEY, CDR2 SVGAGI. In DNA, the CDR3 is TGTGCCAGCAGACCTCGGACAGGGGGCGAAGCTTTCTTT. Its translation: CASRPRTGGEAFF.

The genes are TRBV30 and TRBJ2-1; possible D gene TRBD1, 7 bases. CDR3 length: 14 residues. Germline V gives CDR1 GTSNPN, CDR2 SVGIG (reference sequence). Trimming removed 3 bases from V and 6 bases from J, with 15 bases in between. CDR3 residues: CAWRSQGGGNEQFF. The CDR3 region has the DNA TGTGCCTGGAGATCGCAGGGGGGCGGCAATGAGCAGTTCTTC.